The sequence of this T cell receptor beta chain was determined in a study of blood T cell repertoires in COVID-19 (dated by TCRdb to 2020 to 2021). Some background on the complete study: Samples from collaborators originated in the United States, Italy and Spain and spanned both the acute and convalescent phases of COVID-19. The sample metadata nearly always contained a de-identified subject ID, COVID-19 status, age in years and sex. The prospective study material was composed of cDNA or gDNA derived from T cells, B-cell-depleted T cells, or PBMCs. HLA class I and class II types, where available, came from metadata supplied by the sample provider rather than from assay-based typing. Subjects who had been exposed to COVID-19, were actively infected with it, or had recovered from it provided the deeply sampled blood TCRbeta repertoires that made up the dataset. Samples came from the ongoing ImmuneRACE study (first 160 participants) plus 1,254 subjects from 6 global collaborators. The repertoires were released in a freely available public database intended as a resource for research on the immune response to SARS-CoV-2.

Comments on this clone: The antigen this receptor binds is unknown. The input lacks base qualities; no much larger clone sits a single base away.

Broad study findings and their caveats: How much clinical and demographic metadata was included differed by source and by participant, and the metadata was provided uncurated.

The immunoSEQ Assay, a bias-controlled multiplex PCR, was used to amplify TCRbeta CDR3 regions from genomic DNA. The original methods were these. The number of nucleated cells in each sample was estimated by amplification of reference gene primers within the assay. Sequence reads were collapsed and filtered to measure the absolute abundance of every unique TCRbeta CDR3 rearrangement. For each sample, productive Simpson clonality was calculated by taking the square root of Simpson's diversity index across productive rearrangements. Drawn from immuneACCESS, this table holds only the in-frame rearrangements with V and J called that TCRdb kept. Clones are partly lost; checked studies trace under half to an unresolved V gene and leave the rest unexplained. That table gives V, J and clone size, and the DNA gave D and trimming. The sample data list about 150,000 clones, and roughly 84% of these were observed just once. The top ten constitute roughly 8.3% of the sample.

In Seattle, one collaborating source enrolled patients while the infection was active and tracked those patients longitudinally over the course of disease. Each collaborating institution followed its own protocols to collect whole blood in K2EDTA tubes. For TCRbeta analysis, collaborator samples were shipped as frozen whole blood, as isolated PBMCs, or as DNA extracted from either sample type. CDR3 length: 15 amino acids, cysteine to phenylalanine. This entry keeps only the CDR3 DNA: 45 bases, framed from base 1. Reading the germline V gene gives CDR1 SGHRS and CDR2 YFSETQ. Trimming accounts for 6 bases at V and 8 bases at J, while the number of junction bases matched to no gene is 12.

The chain is made from TRBV5-1 and TRBJ1-3, with TRBD1 identical over 9 junction bases. The clonotype originates from a woman between 55 and 75 years old with COVID-19, enrolled during active disease. The sample was peripheral blood. The CDR3 protein: CASTSIAGQGDTIYF. The sequenced DNA is TGCGCCAGCACGTCAATCGCGGGACAGGGAGACACCATATATTTT.